This TCR beta chain came from a study of blood T cell repertoires in COVID-19. Generated by immunoSEQ multiplex PCR, the TCRdb table keeps only in-frame clones and is missing some. Here the sample spans about 220,000 clones, roughly 88% being singletons. Source material: PBMCs or T cells enriched from blood (not recorded which). The TCR comes from a woman between 40 and 55 years old with acute COVID-19.

This CDR3 is CASSHRTGRSEKLFF. Here the CDR3 DNA reads TGTGCCAGCAGTCACAGGACAGGGAGGAGTGAAAAACTGTTTTTT. V is TRBV6-5 and J is TRBJ1-4; TRBD1 agrees at 8 bases. Germline V CDR1 and CDR2: MNHEY, SVGAGI. The CDR3 runs 15 residues. Losses at the gene ends were 5 bases for V and 7 bases for J; bases not matched to a gene: 9.